Listed here are 28 T cell receptor beta chains from one sample, sequenced in a study of CD8 T cells in Susac syndrome. After extraction with the RNeasy kit, roughly 0.5 to 1 ug of the RNA was reverse transcribed using random hexamers. TCRdb passed the immunoSEQ multiplex PCR reads through MiXCR, listing each CDR3 protein once. The sample consists of tens of thousands of distinct CDR3 sequences, roughly 90% of them appearing once. Specimen: CD8+ T cells from PBMCs. These receptors were taken from a human donor with multiple sclerosis.

The chain combines TRBV20-1 with TRBJ1-5; 8 bases agree with TRBD1. CDR1 DFQATT and CDR2 SNEGSKA come from the germline V gene (reference sequence). The trim removed 0 bases at V and 4 bases at J, leaving 8 bases unmatched. This CDR3 is 16 amino acids long. The chain's CDR3 is CSARDLAGGENQPQHF. The CDR3, as DNA: TGCAGTGCTAGAGATTTGGCAGGGGGCGAAAATCAGCCCCAGCATTTT.

The CDR3 spells CASSLSGTGGNQPQHF. The CDR3 DNA reads TGTGCCAGCAGCTTGTCCGGGACAGGGGGAAATCAGCCCCAGCATTTT. V gene TRBV11-2 combines with J gene TRBJ1-5, with 11 bases that match TRBD1. Unmatched junction bases numbered 5, after V lost 3 bases and J lost 4 bases. This CDR3 has 16 amino acids. Germline V gives CDR1 SGHAT, CDR2 FQNNGV.

J is TRBJ2-5 and V is TRBV19; the match to TRBD2 covers 10 bases. The CDR3 sequence is 13 residues long. Trimming removed 4 bases from V and 7 bases from J; junction bases left unmatched: 3. Germline lookup yields CDR1 LNHDA and CDR2 SQIVND (reference sequence). CDR3 amino acids: CASSKREGRTQYF. CDR3 DNA sequence: TGTGCCAGTAGTAAGCGGGAGGGTAGGACCCAGTACTTC.

The chain couples TRBV2 to TRBJ2-7; TRBD1 might be the D (5 bases). V was cut by 6 bases and J by 2 bases, with 14 bases left in between. Germline-derived CDR1 and CDR2 are SNHLY and FYNNEI. The CDR3 sequence is 14 residues long. The CDR3 DNA is TGTGCCAGCAGAGGTCAGGACATTCCCTACGAGCAGTACTTC. Translation gives CASRGQDIPYEQYF.

A few counts support this clonotype. This rearrangement joins TRBV18 to TRBJ2-7; perhaps TRBD1 as D (6 bases). The germline V gene encodes CDR1 KGHSH and CDR2 LQKENI. Between the trimmed V and J ends, which lost 3 bases and 3 bases, there was a span of 18 bases. The CDR3 consists of 16 residues. The CDR3 bases are TGTGCCAGCTCACCCGAAACAGGGATACCCGTCTACGAGCAGTACTTC. It translates to CASSPETGIPVYEQYF.

V usage is TRBV5-1 and J usage is TRBJ1-1; 8 positions agree with TRBD1. There are 16 residues in the CDR3. The ends lost 0 bases at V and 2 bases at J; junction bases unmatched: 6. Germline loops: CDR1 SGHRS, CDR2 YFSETQ. The CDR3 loop is CASSLEGRGRNTEAFF. In DNA form, the CDR3 reads TGCGCCAGCAGCTTGGAGGGCAGGGGGCGTAACACTGAAGCTTTCTTT.

This rearrangement joins TRBV29-1 to TRBJ1-2; TRBD1 might be the D (5 bases). V lost 3 bases and J lost 8, with 10 bases in between. In germline, CDR1 is SQVTM, CDR2 ANQGSEA. The CDR3 contains 11 residues. CDR3 residues: CSVDTGRGYTF. The CDR3 DNA reads TGCAGCGTTGATACAGGTCGGGGCTACACCTTC.

This chain joins TRBV9 and TRBJ1-1; D gene unclear. There are 15 residues in the CDR3. Germline-derived CDR1 and CDR2 are SGDLS and YYNGEE. Between the trimmed V and J ends, which lost 0 bases and 4 bases, there was a span of 13 bases. The CDR3 DNA follows: TGTGCCAGCAGCGTAGGAGAGGACCGCTTCACTGAAGCTTTCTTT. This encodes CASSVGEDRFTEAFF.

This chain links TRBV27 with TRBJ2-2, with 13 bases matching TRBD2. The CDR3 totals 15 residues. V gave up 6 bases and J gave up 7 bases; unmatched junction bases: 5. Germline CDR1 MNHEY, CDR2 SMNVEV (reference sequence). The CDR3: CASRLTSGGRGELFF. The CDR3 DNA reads TGTGCCAGCAGGCTGACTAGCGGGGGGCGCGGGGAGCTGTTTTTT.

There are a few counts of this clonotype. The V gene is TRBV4-2, the J gene TRBJ2-4; 10 nucleotides align to TRBD2. This CDR3 contains 16 residues. Per the germline V gene, CDR1 is LGHNA and CDR2 is YNFKEQ. Losses at the gene ends were 5 bases for V and 8 bases for J; bases not matched to a gene: 12. The CDR3 protein is CASSDVAGGPGDIQYF. In DNA form, the CDR3 reads TGTGCCAGCAGCGACGTAGCGGGGGGCCCTGGGGACATTCAGTACTTC.

The chain has TRBV27 and TRBJ2-2; D may match TRBD1 or TRBD2 (5 bases each). Trimming pared 2 bases from V and 6 bases from J, leaving 7 bases between. The CDR3 contains 13 residues. Germline CDR1 and CDR2: MNHEY and SMNVEV (reference sequence). In DNA, the CDR3 is TGTGCCAGCAGTTTAGGGGGACCCGGGGAGCTGTTTTTT. Translation gives CASSLGGPGELFF.

This chain links TRBV7-2 with TRBJ1-5; D is unclear. Germline values: CDR1 SGHTA, CDR2 FQGNSA. The CDR3 has 17 amino acids. The ends were cut back, 1 base at V and 1 base at J, with 14 bases in the middle. CDR3 nucleotide sequence: TGTGCCAGCAGCTTAGAGAGGGCGGAGGGAAGCAATCAGCCCCAGCATTTT. Amino acid sequence: CASSLERAEGSNQPQHF.

The V gene is TRBV27, the J gene TRBJ1-2; D unclear. V lost 0 bases, J lost 2 bases, and 7 bases lay in between. The V gene's germline CDR1 is MNHEY and CDR2 SMNVEV (reference sequence). The CDR3 extends over 14 amino acids. CDR3 sequence: CASSLSPGNYGYTF. As DNA, the CDR3 is TGTGCCAGCAGTTTATCCCCGGGAAACTATGGCTACACCTTC.

The chain joins TRBV7-6 to TRBJ1-2, with D possibly being TRBD1 (5 bases). Trimming shortened V by 1 base and J by 7 bases, and 10 bases separated the two germline ends. Per germline, CDR1 SGHVS and CDR2 FNYEAQ. The CDR3 consists of 13 residues. The CDR3 region is CASSLGGTGGYTF. For the CDR3, the DNA is TGTGCCAGCAGCTTAGGGGGGACGGGTGGCTACACCTTC. Full variable domain (outside the CDR3, taken from reference TRBV7-6 and TRBJ1-2): GAGVSQSPRYKVTKRGQDVALRCDPISGHVSLYWYRQALGQGPEFLTYFNYEAQQDKSGLPNDRFSAERPEGSISTLTIQRTEQRDSAMYRCASSLGGTGGYTFGSGTRLTVV.

J is TRBJ2-2 and V is TRBV10-3; no definite D call. Trimming shortened V by 9 bases and J by 5 bases, and 10 bases separated the two germline ends. Germline V gene sequence: CDR1 ENHRY, CDR2 SYGVKD. The CDR3 has 12 amino acids. The chain's CDR3 is CAIHYPTGELFF. The CDR3, as DNA: TGTGCCATACACTACCCAACCGGGGAGCTGTTTTTT.

The chain couples TRBV7-9 to TRBJ1-1; D remains ambiguous. The CDR3 runs 12 residues. Trimming stripped 6 bases from V and 7 bases from J, with 12 bases between. Germline V gene sequence: CDR1 SEHNR, CDR2 FQNEAQ (reference sequence). The CDR3 coding sequence is TGTGCCAGCAGTTTTTCCGGACGTGAAGCTTTCTTT. Protein product: CASSFSGREAFF.

The chain is built from TRBV19 and TRBJ2-7, with D possibly TRBD2 on 5 matching bases. The CDR3 length is 15 residues. V was clipped by 3 bases and J by 4 bases, with 16 bases between them. Germline values: CDR1 LNHDA, CDR2 SQIVND (reference sequence). The CDR3 is CASSMIYGDLYEQYF. The CDR3 bases are TGTGCCAGTAGTATGATCTACGGGGATCTTTACGAGCAGTACTTC.

The chain joins TRBV5-1 to TRBJ2-1; D gene ambiguous. Germline CDR1 and CDR2: SGHRS and YFSETQ. V was clipped by 0 bases and J by 7 bases, with 14 bases between them. The length of the CDR3 is 15 residues. CDR3 sequence: CASSLVSALGNEQFF. The CDR3 DNA reads TGCGCCAGCAGCTTGGTATCCGCCTTGGGTAATGAGCAGTTCTTC.

This clonotype occurred once. The rearrangement uses TRBV20-1 and TRBJ1-2; no firm D call. This CDR3 comprises 11 residues. The germline V and J ends were trimmed by 5 bases and 3 bases, with 7 bases remaining between them. Germline V gives CDR1 DFQATT, CDR2 SNEGSKA (reference sequence). In nucleotides, the CDR3 is TGCAGTGCTCTCCGGGACTATGGCTACACCTTC. Amino acids: CSALRDYGYTF.

The chain uses TRBV4-1 and TRBJ2-3; TRBD2 matches at 8 bases. The germline V gene encodes CDR1 MGHRA and CDR2 YSYEKL. This CDR3 has 15 residues. The V and J ends lost 2 bases and 0 bases, in that order; junction bases with no gene match: 1. CDR3: CASSQLAGSTDTQYF. The CDR3 bases are TGCGCCAGCAGCCAATTAGCGGGGAGCACAGATACGCAGTATTTT.

This clonotype has just one count. The CDR3 coding sequence is TGTGCCAGCAGCTCACCCGGCAACTACAATGAGCAGTTCTTC. It translates to CASSSPGNYNEQFF. V gene TRBV5-4 combines with J gene TRBJ2-1; D unclear. The germline V gene encodes CDR1 SGHNT and CDR2 YYREEE (reference sequence). The CDR3 runs 14 residues. V lost 3 bases and J lost 3, with 10 bases in between.

This clonotype was detected once. The chain carries TRBV24-1 and TRBJ1-5; no definite D call. From germline, CDR1 is KGHDR and CDR2 SFDVKD. V lost 4 bases and J lost 5, with 8 bases in between. The CDR3 length is 13 residues. The CDR3 DNA follows: TGTGCCACCAGTGAAGAGTCCTATCAGCCCCAGCATTTT. Residues: CATSEESYQPQHF.

For the CDR3, the DNA is TGTGCCACCAGCAAGGAACTGGGGTATAGCAATCAGCCCCAGCATTTT. Its translation: CATSKELGYSNQPQHF. The rearrangement links TRBV15 to TRBJ1-5, with unresolved D. The CDR3 covers 16 residues. V dropped 4 bases and J dropped 0 bases, with 13 bases sitting between them. Germline V gene lookup returns CDR1 LNHNV and CDR2 YYDKDF (reference sequence).

This chain uses TRBV6-5 with TRBJ1-2, with D perhaps TRBD1 (6 bases). The CDR3 extends over 14 amino acids. The germline V gene has CDR1 MNHEY and CDR2 SVGAGI. Deletions cut 4 bases from V and 7 bases from J, with 16 bases between. In DNA form, the CDR3 reads TGTGCCAGCAGTTTTCAGGACAGCTGGCGTGGCTACACCTTC. It encodes CASSFQDSWRGYTF.

The chain is built from TRBV6-5 and TRBJ2-1; 10 bases are a match to TRBD2. The CDR3 is made up of 17 amino acids. V shed 3 bases, J shed 4 bases, and the junction held 9 bases outside the gene matches. CDR1 MNHEY and CDR2 SVGAGI come from the germline V gene. This CDR3 reads CASSYYLAGDFYNEQFF. The CDR3 DNA reads as TGTGCCAGCAGTTATTACCTAGCGGGGGATTTTTACAATGAGCAGTTCTTC.

The chain is built from TRBV4-3 and TRBJ2-7; 7 nucleotides match TRBD2. Trimming took 0 bases from V and 6 from J; bases not matched to a gene: 8. The CDR3 consists of 15 residues. Germline CDR1 is LGHNA and CDR2 is YSLEER. CDR3 coding DNA: TGCGCCAGCAGCCAAGACGGTGGGGGGGTGGGCGAGCAGTACTTC. Amino acids: CASSQDGGGVGEQYF.

The gene calls are TRBV10-3 and TRBJ1-2, with TRBD1 as a possible D gene (6 bases). V gave up 3 bases and J gave up 6 bases, with 17 bases separating them. Per the germline V gene, CDR1 is ENHRY and CDR2 is SYGVKD. The CDR3 is 15 amino acids. The CDR3 nucleotides are TGTGCCATCAGTGATCTACAGGGAGGTTGGGATGGCTACACCTTC. It specifies CAISDLQGGWDGYTF.

The chain links TRBV10-2 to TRBJ1-1; no clear D. The length of the CDR3 is 12 residues. The germline gives CDR1 WSHSY, CDR2 SAAADI. V lost 3 bases and J lost 5, with 7 bases in between. CDR3: CASSDAGTEAFF. DNA of the CDR3: TGCGCCAGCAGTGATGCGGGGACTGAAGCTTTCTTT.